The 10 T cell receptor beta chains listed next were all sequenced from one sample in a study of blood T cells in healthy people across ages. A second PCR, run for roughly 6 to 11 cycles, used a sample-barcoded 5' primer plus a J-beta primer mix. MiXCR, applied by TCRdb to the 5' RACE reads, yields one record per CDR3 protein. The data contain 1,300,000 or so distinct CDR3 sequences, approximately 59% of them singletons. The sample comprised blood. The receptors stem from a young man in good health.

This clonotype was detected only a few times. The J gene is TRBJ2-5, the V gene TRBV13, with D possibly TRBD2 on 6 matching bases. In germline, CDR1 is PRHDT, CDR2 FYEKMQ (reference sequence). The CDR3 has 14 amino acids. With 5 bases removed from V and 0 bases from J, the gap between germline ends came to 10 bases. The CDR3 here is CASSREKYQETQYF. CDR3 DNA sequence: TGTGCCAGCAGCCGGGAGAAGTACCAAGAGACCCAGTACTTC.

The CDR3 here is CASSDDSYEQYF. The CDR3, as DNA: TGTGCCAGCAGTGACGACTCCTACGAGCAGTACTTC. The V gene is TRBV2, the J gene TRBJ2-7; D remains unclear. The CDR3 contains 12 residues. Germline CDR1 and CDR2: SNHLY and FYNNEI. Trimming left V 3 bases short and J 0 bases short, with 3 bases between.

The rearrangement joins TRBV2 to TRBJ2-3, with D unresolved. Between the trimmed V and J ends, which lost 7 bases and 2 bases, there was a span of 13 bases. The CDR3 length is 14 residues. CDR1 is SNHLY, CDR2 FYNNEI, per germline. DNA of the CDR3: TGTGCCAGCATGGGCCGGACCGACACAGATACGCAGTATTTT. This gives the protein CASMGRTDTDTQYF. Supplemented by reference TRBV2 and TRBJ2-3, the full variable domain reads EPEVTQTPSHQVTQMGQEVILRCVPISNHLYFYWYRQILGQKVEFLVSFYNNEISEKSEIFDDQFSVERPDGSNFTLKIRSTKLEDSAMYFCASMGRTDTDTQYFGPGTRLTVL.

The chain combines TRBV29-1 with TRBJ2-7; D is perhaps TRBD1 (7 bases). V lost 5 bases, J lost 5 bases, and 13 bases lay in between. CDR3 length equals 12 residues. Germline loops: CDR1 SQVTM, CDR2 ANQGSEA. In DNA, the CDR3 is TGCAGCGTTAACAGGGGAGGCAACGAGCAGTACTTC. It specifies CSVNRGGNEQYF.

This chain uses TRBV5-1 with TRBJ2-1, with D unclear. The CDR3 has 14 amino acids. Germline V gives CDR1 SGHRS, CDR2 YFSETQ. The V gene lost 0 bases and the J gene lost 5 bases, with 9 bases spanning the gap. The CDR3 DNA reads TGCGCCAGCAGCTTGGTTCGAGATAACAATGAGCAGTTCTTC. As protein: CASSLVRDNNEQFF.

The chain couples TRBV14 to TRBJ2-1; D gene uncertain. The CDR3 length is 15 residues. Per germline, CDR1 SGHDN and CDR2 FVKESK. Trimming took 1 base from V and 10 from J, leaving 17 bases between them. The CDR3 bases are TGTGCCAGCAGCCAAGGTCGAGTTCCGCTGTGGGAGCAGTTCTTC. This encodes CASSQGRVPLWEQFF.

V usage is TRBV6-5 and J usage is TRBJ2-2; D unclear. Germline V gives CDR1 MNHEY, CDR2 SVGAGI. The CDR3 covers 13 residues. V lost 4 bases to trimming and J lost 1 base, with 4 bases between them. CDR3 in amino acids: CASSWQNTGELFF. CDR3 DNA sequence: TGTGCCAGCAGTTGGCAGAACACCGGGGAGCTGTTTTTT.

This clonotype appeared a few times. The chain carries TRBV29-1 and TRBJ2-7; maybe TRBD2 (5 bases). CDR1 and CDR2 (germline): SQVTM, ANQGSEA. The CDR3 is made up of 10 amino acids. Trimming removed 6 bases from V and 6 bases from J, with 9 bases in between. The CDR3 nucleotides are TGCAGCGTAGCGGCCGGCGAGCAGTACTTC. It yields the protein CSVAAGEQYF.

The CDR3 protein is CASSPRLAGPSDTQYF. The DNA of the CDR3 is TGTGCCAGCAGCCCCCGACTAGCGGGACCCTCAGATACGCAGTATTTT. The chain employs TRBV7-2 and TRBJ2-3; 11 nucleotides align to TRBD2. The trim removed 5 bases at V and 4 bases at J, leaving 8 bases unmatched. CDR1 and CDR2 (germline): SGHTA, FQGNSA. This CDR3 region has 16 residues.

This chain links TRBV28 with TRBJ2-4; TRBD1 aligns across 9 bases. The J call may be mistaken, given a closer DNA end match to TRBJ2-7. The CDR3 sequence is 14 residues long. Germline V gene sequence: CDR1 MDHEN, CDR2 SYDVKM. CDR3 in amino acids: CASRGTGTIYEQYF. The CDR3 DNA follows: TGTGCCAGCAGGGGGACAGGGACGATATACGAGCAGTACTTC.